This entry lists 15 T cell receptor beta chains sequenced from one sample in a study of OX40 agonist ivuxolimab in advanced cancers. Sequencing used immunoSEQ multiplex PCR; TCRdb keeps in-frame clones, though not all of them. Among 30,000 to 40,000 clones, around nine tenths were seen once, and the ten largest hold approximately 22%. Sequenced here: CD4+ or CD8+ T cells sorted from blood, sampled in a trial of the OX40 agonist ivuxolimab. The receptor set was obtained from an adult with an advanced solid tumor such as melanoma, head and neck, liver or kidney cancer.

The genes are TRBV11-3 and TRBJ2-2; TRBD2 matches at 9 bases. V shed 7 bases, J shed 8 bases, and the junction held 14 bases outside the gene matches. This CDR3 is built from 16 residues. Germline V gene data show CDR1 as SGHNT and CDR2 as YENEEA. The CDR3 sequence is CASTLRGASGNGELFF. The DNA of the CDR3 is TGTGCCAGCACCCTCCGAGGGGCTAGCGGGAATGGGGAGCTGTTTTTT.

V gene TRBV7-9 combines with J gene TRBJ2-7, with a tentative D call TRBD2 (5 bases). The CDR3 contains 13 residues. V was shortened by 5 bases and J by 2 bases, with 10 bases between the two germline ends. Germline CDR1 reads SEHNR; CDR2 reads FQNEAQ (reference sequence). The CDR3 nucleotides read TGTGCCAGCAGCCACGGAGGAACCTACGAGCAGTACTTC. Translated: CASSHGGTYEQYF.

The CDR3 reads CASSLGERPLYGYTF. In nucleotides, the CDR3 is TGTGCCAGCAGCTTAGGGGAGAGGCCCCTCTATGGCTACACCTTC. This chain links TRBV11-1 with TRBJ1-2, with no clear D. This CDR3 is 15 amino acids long. Germline V gives CDR1 SGHAT, CDR2 FQDESV (reference sequence). Trimming shortened V by 1 base and J by 4 bases, and 13 bases separated the two germline ends.

V gene TRBV5-1 combines with J gene TRBJ2-1, with unresolved D. This CDR3 comprises 11 residues. CDR1 and CDR2 from the germline V gene are SGHRS and YFSETQ. The V and J ends lost 3 bases and 8 bases respectively, with 6 bases between them. The chain's CDR3 is CASSSSYEQFF. The CDR3 nucleotides read TGCGCCAGCAGCTCAAGCTATGAGCAGTTCTTC.

The rearrangement joins TRBV10-3 to TRBJ1-5, with 8 positions matching TRBD1. This CDR3 spans 15 amino acids. Germline V gene sequence: CDR1 ENHRY, CDR2 SYGVKD. V gave up 3 bases and J gave up 7 bases; unmatched junction bases: 8. The CDR3 DNA reads TGTGCCATCAGTGAAGGGACAGGTATTGGACAGCCCCAGCATTTT. Encoded protein: CAISEGTGIGQPQHF.

V gene TRBV29-1 combines with J gene TRBJ2-1, with 9 nucleotides matching TRBD2. CDR1 is SQVTM, CDR2 ANQGSEA, per germline. V gave up 5 bases and J gave up 6 bases; unmatched junction bases: 5. This CDR3 has 13 residues. CDR3 in amino acids: CSVLLAGPNEQFF. CDR3 nucleotide sequence: TGCAGCGTTCTCCTAGCGGGACCCAATGAGCAGTTCTTC.

V gene TRBV30 combines with J gene TRBJ2-3; 8 nucleotides match TRBD1. The CDR3 has 13 residues. Germline CDR1 and CDR2: GTSNPN and SVGIG (reference sequence). J lost 4 bases, V lost 5 bases, and 5 bases had no gene match. The CDR3 DNA sequence: TGTGCCTGGGGACAGGGTCGGCCAGATACGCAGTATTTT. Its protein is CAWGQGRPDTQYF.

The rearrangement uses TRBV6-5 and TRBJ2-3; D is uncertain. The CDR3 runs to 13 residues. CDR1 is MNHEY and CDR2 is SVGAGI in the germline V gene. Trimming pared 0 bases from V and 6 bases from J, leaving 7 bases between. CDR3 nucleotides: TGTGCCAGCAGTTACTCGGAGTTGGATACGCAGTATTTT. Its protein is CASSYSELDTQYF.

The chain links TRBV9 to TRBJ2-7; D unresolved. Germline lookup yields CDR1 SGDLS and CDR2 YYNGEE. V shed 4 bases and J shed 6 bases, with 5 bases lying between them. The CDR3 length is 10 residues. CDR3 sequence: CASSLSEQYF. For the CDR3, the DNA is TGTGCCAGCAGCTTAAGCGAGCAGTACTTC.

This clone was detected a few times. The chain employs TRBV28 and TRBJ1-1; tentatively, D is TRBD1 (6 bases). Germline V gives CDR1 MDHEN, CDR2 SYDVKM. With 2 bases removed from V and 12 bases from J, the gap between germline ends came to 16 bases. The CDR3 covers 13 residues. DNA of the CDR3: TGTGCCAGCAGTTTAATTGGGGGCGCGCCAACTTTCTTT. It translates to CASSLIGGAPTFF.

The CDR3 spells CSGGSTGELFF. The CDR3 DNA is TGTTCCGGTGGTTCCACCGGGGAGCTGTTTTTT. The chain couples TRBV30 to TRBJ2-2, with D hard to call. The V gene's germline CDR1 is GTSNPN and CDR2 SVGIG (reference sequence). The CDR3 totals 11 residues. Together with reference TRBV30 and TRBJ2-2, the CDR3 gives the full variable domain: SQTIHQWPATLVQPVGSPLSLECTVEGTSNPNLYWYRQAAGRGLQLLFYSVGIGQISSEVPQNLSASRPQDRQFILSSKKLLLSDSGFYLCSGGSTGELFFGEGSRLTVL.

CDR3 sequence reads: CASSLRASGEGEQFF. The CDR3 DNA reads TGTGCCAGCAGCCTACGGGCTAGCGGGGAGGGAGAGCAGTTCTTC. This chain joins TRBV13 and TRBJ2-1; 9 bases align to TRBD2. CDR3 length: 15 amino acids. J gave up 10 bases and V 5 bases, and 12 bases lay outside the gene matches. In germline, CDR1 is PRHDT, CDR2 FYEKMQ (reference sequence).

The rearrangement links TRBV19 to TRBJ2-7, with D unclear. Germline V gene lookup returns CDR1 LNHDA and CDR2 SQIVND (reference sequence). The CDR3 is 13 amino acids. Between the trimmed V and J ends, which lost 5 bases and 2 bases, there was a span of 10 bases. The CDR3 DNA sequence: TGTGCCAGTAGTTTTCCTTCTCCCTACGAGCAGTACTTC. Protein sequence: CASSFPSPYEQYF.

The chain employs TRBV4-3 and TRBJ2-7; 7 positions agree with TRBD1. The germline V gene has CDR1 LGHNA and CDR2 YSLEER. V lost 3 bases to trimming and J lost 5 bases; unmatched junction nucleotides: 7. The CDR3 covers 14 residues. CDR3 nucleotide sequence: TGCGCCAGCAGCCACGGGGACAGCATTCACGAGCAGTACTTC. It yields the protein CASSHGDSIHEQYF.

J is TRBJ2-7 and V is TRBV7-9, with D possibly being TRBD2 (6 bases). The CDR3 consists of 16 residues. V was pared by 0 bases and J by 2 bases, with 14 bases between. The V gene's germline CDR1 is SEHNR and CDR2 FQNEAQ (reference sequence). The CDR3 sequence is CASSLAGTGETYEQYF. The CDR3 bases are TGTGCCAGCAGCTTAGCGGGGACGGGGGAGACCTACGAGCAGTACTTC. The full variable domain, in which reference TRBV7-9 and TRBJ2-7 provide the parts outside the CDR3, is DTGVSQNPRHKITKRGQNVTFRCDPISEHNRLYWYRQTLGQGPEFLTYFQNEAQLEKSRLLSDRFSAERPKGSFSTLEIQRTEQGDSAMYLCASSLAGTGETYEQYFGPGTRLTVT.